This T cell receptor beta chain was documented in a study of radiation and T cells in renal cell carcinoma. Sample time point: baseline pretreatment blood. Treatment in this sample: 15 Gy SBRT to primary tumor, nephrectomy 4 weeks later. Serial blood draws occurred at baseline and 2 and 4 weeks post-SBRT. General study findings and limits: In blood, top tumor clones expanded by 2 weeks, shrinking by 4. Without pretreatment biopsies, baseline tumor clonotype presence was undetermined.

The CDR3 has 15 amino acids. Germline V gene lookup returns CDR1 MNHEY and CDR2 SMNVEV (reference sequence). Trimming removed 4 bases from V and 1 base from J, with 14 bases in between. The sample holds one count of this clone. Its antigen is not identified. TCRdb keeps only in-frame clones here, not all; method: immunoSEQ multiplex PCR. The profile shows tens of thousands of clones, 82% of them singletons. The clonotype comes from a man in his fifties or sixties with renal cell carcinoma. The chain links TRBV27 to TRBJ2-7; a weak D match, TRBD2 (6 bases). The source was blood, collected from a patient whose treatment included radiotherapy and nephrectomy. DNA for the CDR3: TGTGCCAGCAGTTACTATGGGGGGAGATCCTACGAGCAGTACTTC. This translates into CASSYYGGRSYEQYF.